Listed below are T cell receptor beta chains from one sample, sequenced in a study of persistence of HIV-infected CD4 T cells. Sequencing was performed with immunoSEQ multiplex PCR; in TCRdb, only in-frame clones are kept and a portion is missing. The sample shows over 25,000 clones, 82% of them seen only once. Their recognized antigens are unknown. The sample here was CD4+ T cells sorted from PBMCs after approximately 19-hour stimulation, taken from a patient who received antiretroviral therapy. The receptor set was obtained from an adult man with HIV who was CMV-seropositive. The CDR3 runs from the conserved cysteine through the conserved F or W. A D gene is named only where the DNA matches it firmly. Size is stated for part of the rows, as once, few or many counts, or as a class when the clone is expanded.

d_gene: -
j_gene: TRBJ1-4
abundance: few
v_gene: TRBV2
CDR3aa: CASKGGGEKLFF
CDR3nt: TGTGCCAGCAAAGGAGGAGGTGAAAAACTGTTTTTT

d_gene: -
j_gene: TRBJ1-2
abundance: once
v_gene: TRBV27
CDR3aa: CASSFREGANYGYTF
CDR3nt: TGTGCCAGCAGTTTTCGAGAGGGGGCTAACTATGGCTACACCTTC

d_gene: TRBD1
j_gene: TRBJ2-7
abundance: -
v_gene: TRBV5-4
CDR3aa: CASSAGQGAYTYEQYF
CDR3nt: TGTGCCAGCAGCGCCGGGCAGGGGGCTTACACCTACGAGCAGTACTTC

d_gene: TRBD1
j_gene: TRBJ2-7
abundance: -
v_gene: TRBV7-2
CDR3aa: CASSPWDRANEQYF
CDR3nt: TGTGCCAGCAGCCCCTGGGACAGGGCCAACGAGCAGTACTTC

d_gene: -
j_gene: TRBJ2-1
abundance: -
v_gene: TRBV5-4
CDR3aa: CASSLGSRGPNEQFF
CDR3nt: TGTGCCAGCAGCTTGGGAAGTCGGGGGCCCAATGAGCAGTTCTTC

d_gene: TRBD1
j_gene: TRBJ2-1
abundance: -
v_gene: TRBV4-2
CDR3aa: CASSQEQGPGKGSEQFF
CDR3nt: TGTGCCAGCAGCCAAGAACAGGGGCCGGGGAAGGGGTCTGAGCAGTTCTTC

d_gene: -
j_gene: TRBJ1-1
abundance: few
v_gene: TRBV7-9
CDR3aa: CASSSPKQGTGGMRTEAFF
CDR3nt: TGTGCCAGCAGCTCCCCAAAGCAGGGAACAGGAGGGATGCGGACTGAAGCTTTCTTT

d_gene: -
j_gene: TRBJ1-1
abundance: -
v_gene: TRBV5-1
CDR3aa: CASSLAGGETEAFF
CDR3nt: TGCGCCAGCAGCTTGGCGGGGGGGGAGACTGAAGCTTTCTTT

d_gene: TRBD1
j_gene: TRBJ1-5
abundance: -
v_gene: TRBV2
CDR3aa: CASSRPGTASNQPQHF
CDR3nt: TGTGCCAGCAGTAGACCCGGGACAGCGAGCAATCAGCCCCAGCATTTT

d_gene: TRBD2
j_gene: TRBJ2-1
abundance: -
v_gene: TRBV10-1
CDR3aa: CASSDLLAGGFNEQFF
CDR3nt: TGCGCCAGCAGTGACCTTCTAGCGGGGGGTTTCAATGAGCAGTTCTTC

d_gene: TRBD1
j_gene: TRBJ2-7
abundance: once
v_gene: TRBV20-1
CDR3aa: CSASDSGTGGYEQYF
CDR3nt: TGCAGTGCTAGTGACTCCGGGACAGGGGGGTACGAGCAGTACTTC

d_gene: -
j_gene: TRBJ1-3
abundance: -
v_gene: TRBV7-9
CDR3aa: CASSLSTIGRYSGNTIYF
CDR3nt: TGTGCCAGCAGCTTAAGTACCATAGGACGGTACTCTGGAAACACCATATATTTT

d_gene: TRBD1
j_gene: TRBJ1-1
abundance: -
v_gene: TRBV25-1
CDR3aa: CASSWTGTKNAEAFF
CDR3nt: TGTGCCAGCAGTTGGACAGGGACTAAGAACGCTGAAGCTTTCTTT

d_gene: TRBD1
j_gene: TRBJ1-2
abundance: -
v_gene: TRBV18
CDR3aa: CASSQDRGLQERYTF
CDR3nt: TGTGCCAGCTCACAAGACAGGGGACTTCAGGAGAGATACACCTTC

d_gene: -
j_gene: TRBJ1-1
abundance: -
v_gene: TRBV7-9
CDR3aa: CASSYGAWGTEAFF
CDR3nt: TGTGCCAGCAGCTACGGGGCCTGGGGCACTGAAGCTTTCTTT

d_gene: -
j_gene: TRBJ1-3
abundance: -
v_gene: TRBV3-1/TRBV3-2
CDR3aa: CASSQVWGAGNTIYF
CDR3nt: TGTGCCAGCAGCCAAGTGTGGGGGGCTGGAAACACCATATATTTT

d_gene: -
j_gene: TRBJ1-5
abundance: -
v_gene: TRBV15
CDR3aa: CATSRPREPGQPQHF
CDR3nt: TGTGCCACCAGCAGGCCCAGGGAACCCGGTCAGCCCCAGCATTTT

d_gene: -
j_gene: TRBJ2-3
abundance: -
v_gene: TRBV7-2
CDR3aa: CASSHADTQYF
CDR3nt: TGTGCCAGCAGCCACGCAGATACGCAGTATTTT

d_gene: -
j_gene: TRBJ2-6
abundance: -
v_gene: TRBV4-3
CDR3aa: CASSQDLGGGGANVLTF
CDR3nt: TGCGCCAGCAGCCAAGATCTCGGGGGTGGTGGGGCCAACGTCCTGACTTTC

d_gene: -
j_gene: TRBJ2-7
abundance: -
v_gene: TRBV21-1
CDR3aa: CASSTRSSSWGTQYF
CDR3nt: TGTGCCAGCAGCACCCGGTCCTCCTCTTGGGGGACGCAGTACTTC

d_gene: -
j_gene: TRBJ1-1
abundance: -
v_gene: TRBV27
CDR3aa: CASTLGLKAFF
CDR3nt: TGTGCCAGCACTTTAGGGTTAAAAGCTTTCTTT

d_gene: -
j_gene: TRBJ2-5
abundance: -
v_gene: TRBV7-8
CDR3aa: CASSAQETQYF
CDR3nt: TGTGCCAGCAGCGCCCAAGAGACCCAGTACTTC

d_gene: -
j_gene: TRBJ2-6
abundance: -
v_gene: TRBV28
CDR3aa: CASSPAPSLSGANVLTF
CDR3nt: TGTGCCAGCAGTCCGGCCCCCTCTCTCTCTGGGGCCAACGTCCTGACTTTC

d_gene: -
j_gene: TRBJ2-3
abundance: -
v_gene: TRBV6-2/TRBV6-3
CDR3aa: CASSRTRAVLTLNLNLDTQYF
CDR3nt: TGTGCCAGCAGCCGAACGAGGGCAGTCCTTACCCTCAACCTCAATTTAGATACGCAGTATTTT

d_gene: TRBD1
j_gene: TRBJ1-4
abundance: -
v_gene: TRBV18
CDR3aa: CASSPSRTGGDNEKLFF
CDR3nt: TGTGCCAGCTCACCATCAAGGACAGGGGGCGATAATGAAAAACTGTTTTTT

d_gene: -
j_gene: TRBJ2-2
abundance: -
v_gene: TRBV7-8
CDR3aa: CASSLIRGHTGELFF
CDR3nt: TGTGCCAGCAGCTTAATTCGGGGTCACACCGGGGAGCTGTTTTTT

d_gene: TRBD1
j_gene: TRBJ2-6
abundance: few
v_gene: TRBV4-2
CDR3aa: CASSYQVGGAMSGANVLTF
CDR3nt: TGTGCCAGCAGCTACCAGGTAGGGGGCGCAATGTCTGGGGCCAACGTCCTGACTTTC

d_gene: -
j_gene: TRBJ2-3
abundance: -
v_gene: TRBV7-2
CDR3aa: CAPPSPGTDTQYF
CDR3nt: TGTGCCCCACCATCACCAGGGACAGATACGCAGTATTTT

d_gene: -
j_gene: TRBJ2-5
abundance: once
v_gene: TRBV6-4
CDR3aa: CATSTQETQYF
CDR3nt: TGTGCCACTTCAACCCAAGAGACCCAGTACTTC

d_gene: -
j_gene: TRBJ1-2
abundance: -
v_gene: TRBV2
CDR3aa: CASSVTSYGYTF
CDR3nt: TGTGCCAGCAGCGTTACGAGTTATGGCTACACCTTC

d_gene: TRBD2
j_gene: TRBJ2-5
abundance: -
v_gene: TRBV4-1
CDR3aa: CASSPLGVAGGAETQYF
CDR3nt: TGCGCCAGCAGCCCACTAGGAGTAGCGGGGGGGGCAGAGACCCAGTACTTC